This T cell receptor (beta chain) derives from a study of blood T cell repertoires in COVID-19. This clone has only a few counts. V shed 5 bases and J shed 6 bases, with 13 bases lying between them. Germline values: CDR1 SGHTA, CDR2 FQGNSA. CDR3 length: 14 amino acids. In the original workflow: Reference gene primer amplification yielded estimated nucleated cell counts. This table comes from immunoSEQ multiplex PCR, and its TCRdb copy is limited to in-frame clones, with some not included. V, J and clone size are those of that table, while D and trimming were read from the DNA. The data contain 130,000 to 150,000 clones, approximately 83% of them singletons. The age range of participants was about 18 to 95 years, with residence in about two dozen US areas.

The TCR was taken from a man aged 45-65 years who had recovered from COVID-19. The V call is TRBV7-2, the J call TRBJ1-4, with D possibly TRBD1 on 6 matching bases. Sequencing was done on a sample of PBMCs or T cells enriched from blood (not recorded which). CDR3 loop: CASSATGRDEKLFF. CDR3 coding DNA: TGTGCCAGCAGCGCAACAGGGAGGGATGAAAAACTGTTTTTT.